The clone carrying this T cell receptor beta chain has a count of ten or more. Antigen: not known. The germline V gene encodes CDR1 SGHRS and CDR2 YFSETQ. CDR3 length equals 15 residues. After removal of 0 bases from V and 2 bases from J, the junction contained 4 bases not matched to a gene. These data belong to a study of CD8 T cells in ankylosing spondylitis. Broader study findings: CD8+ by phenotype, disease-linked clones were relatively rare in peripheral blood. A TCR beta motif made of 7 to 9 highly homologous variants seemed typical of ankylosing spondylitis blood.

TCRdb reprocessed the 5' RACE reads via MiXCR and lists one record per CDR3 protein. This sample carries about 480,000 distinct CDR3 sequences, 17% of them seen once, and the ten largest clones take about 0.94%. The sequencing sample was made of blood, either unsorted or a sorted T cell fraction (not recorded which). The chain employs TRBV5-1 and TRBJ2-5, with TRBD1 matching over 7 bases. This clonotype was obtained from a male donor with ankylosing spondylitis. The CDR3, as DNA: TGCGCCAGCAGCTTGGCGGGACAGCTTCAAGAGACCCAGTACTTC. Amino acid sequence: CASSLAGQLQETQYF.